This TCR beta chain was captured in a study of T cell responses to AZD1222 COVID-19 vaccine. The V and J ends lost 5 bases and 2 bases respectively, with 19 bases between them. The CDR3 has 16 residues. Germline V gives CDR1 SGHRS, CDR2 YFSETQ. Here immunoSEQ multiplex PCR was the method, and the copy in TCRdb shows in-frame clones only, minus some. The table lists some 130,000 clones, over 90% of them singletons. General study findings and limits: Repertoires in all cases were sampled only once the peak T cell response had passed.

Points on this clone: Its antigen is not known.

This specimen consisted of peripheral blood, obtained on day 0 of AZD1222 vaccination. This TCR derives from an adult in good health. This chain joins TRBV5-1 and TRBJ1-1; the D gene is possibly TRBD1 (6 bases). The CDR3 nucleotides read TGCGCCAGCAGTCTAGGGACACCGAGATTTAACACTGAAGCTTTCTTT. Its protein product is CASSLGTPRFNTEAFF.